A single sample is the source of the 12 T cell receptor beta chains below, sequenced in a study of cytomegalovirus exposure and HLA in healthy donors. Produced via immunoSEQ multiplex PCR; TCRdb's table is partial and in-frame only. The sample has about 120,000 clones, more than 70% seen once. Sequenced sample: PBMCs. All receptors come from a man younger than 30 in good health and CMV-seronegative.

The V call is TRBV29-1, the J call TRBJ2-1; the match to TRBD2 covers 13 bases. The V gene end was trimmed by 5 bases and the J gene end by 12 bases; junction bases not matched to a gene: 7. This CDR3 has 13 amino acids. Germline V gene data show CDR1 as SQVTM and CDR2 as ANQGSEA. Here the CDR3 reads CSVLGTSGTGQFF. CDR3 coding DNA: TGCAGCGTTCTTGGGACTAGCGGGACCGGGCAGTTCTTC.

The CDR3 is CASSQTGHEQYF. The CDR3 DNA reads as TGTGCCAGCAGTCAGACAGGGCACGAGCAGTACTTC. The rearrangement links TRBV27 to TRBJ2-7, with 7 bases aligning to TRBD1. This CDR3 comprises 12 residues. Trimming at V came to 5 bases and at J to 5 bases, leaving 3 bases not matched to a gene. Germline assignment: CDR1 MNHEY and CDR2 SMNVEV (reference sequence).

The chain carries TRBV7-9 and TRBJ1-2; D may be TRBD1 (6 bases). There are 13 residues in the CDR3. Deletions cut 2 bases from V and 6 bases from J, with 10 bases between. Looked up from germline, CDR1 is SEHNR and CDR2 is FQNEAQ (reference sequence). As DNA, the CDR3 is TGTGCCAGCAGCTTACTACAGGGACATGGCTACACCTTC. It yields the protein CASSLLQGHGYTF.

CDR3 nucleotides: TGCGCCAGCAGCGCACAGGAGAACTATGGCTACACCTTC. Translation: CASSAQENYGYTF. The rearrangement links TRBV5-1 to TRBJ1-2, with a possible D match to TRBD1 (5 bases). Germline V gives CDR1 SGHRS, CDR2 YFSETQ. The V gene lost 4 bases and the J gene lost 2 bases, with 9 bases spanning the gap. The CDR3 totals 13 residues.

This clone showed up just once. The chain recombines TRBV14 with TRBJ2-3, with D perhaps TRBD2 (6 bases). CDR3 size: 16 residues. With 4 bases removed from V and 0 bases from J, the gap between germline ends came to 14 bases. Germline CDR1 SGHDN, CDR2 FVKESK. The CDR3 spells CASSPYAGPSTDTQYF. CDR3 DNA sequence: TGTGCCAGCAGCCCCTACGCGGGACCGAGCACAGATACGCAGTATTTT.

The V call is TRBV13, the J call TRBJ2-3; 7 bases agree with TRBD2. J gave up 5 bases and V 7 bases, and 12 bases lay outside the gene matches. The CDR3 extends over 15 amino acids. Germline V gene data show CDR1 as PRHDT and CDR2 as FYEKMQ (reference sequence). The CDR3 region has the DNA TGTGCCAGCACTGGGGGGGTACGGCCTTTAGATACGCAGTATTTT. It yields the protein CASTGGVRPLDTQYF.

This clone was counted a few times. This chain joins TRBV7-9 and TRBJ2-7, with 10 bases that match TRBD2. The CDR3 length is 14 residues. V gave up 5 bases and J gave up 5 bases; unmatched junction bases: 6. Germline CDR1 and CDR2: SEHNR and FQNEAQ (reference sequence). The CDR3 region is CASSPSGSLDEQYF. CDR3 in DNA: TGTGCCAGCAGCCCTAGCGGGAGTCTGGACGAGCAGTACTTC. The whole variable domain, remainder taken from reference TRBV7-9 and TRBJ2-7, is DTGVSQNPRHKITKRGQNVTFRCDPISEHNRLYWYRQTLGQGPEFLTYFQNEAQLEKSRLLSDRFSAERPKGSFSTLEIQRTEQGDSAMYLCASSPSGSLDEQYFGPGTRLTVT.

The chain combines TRBV29-1 with TRBJ2-7, with D possibly being TRBD1 (6 bases). Germline-derived CDR1 and CDR2 are SQVTM and ANQGSEA. This CDR3 region has 13 residues. V lost 5 bases to trimming and J lost 1 base, with 12 bases between them. CDR3 protein: CSVTGLGSYEQYF. Here the CDR3 DNA reads TGCAGCGTTACAGGGTTGGGGTCCTACGAGCAGTACTTC.

The table lists this clone with a few counts. This chain uses TRBV5-1 with TRBJ1-1, with a possible D match to TRBD1 (6 bases). This CDR3 is 14 amino acids long. V was cut by 3 bases and J by 3 bases, with 12 bases left in between. CDR1 is SGHRS and CDR2 is YFSETQ in the germline V gene. CDR3 in amino acids: CASSSVYRDTEAFF. DNA for the CDR3: TGCGCCAGCAGCTCCGTATACAGGGACACTGAAGCTTTCTTT. Together with reference TRBV5-1 and TRBJ1-1, the CDR3 gives the full variable domain: KAGVTQTPRYLIKTRGQQVTLSCSPISGHRSVSWYQQTPGQGLQFLFEYFSETQRNKGNFPGRFSGRQFSNSRSEMNVSTLELGDSALYLCASSSVYRDTEAFFGQGTRLTVV.

This rearrangement joins TRBV27 to TRBJ1-5; 7 bases agree with TRBD1. CDR1 and CDR2 (germline): MNHEY, SMNVEV (reference sequence). The CDR3 consists of 19 residues. V lost 0 bases and J lost 2; bases outside the gene matches: 13. The CDR3 nucleotides read TGTGCCAGCAGTTTATCCCCCCACCTGACAGGGATGGGCAATCAGCCCCAGCATTTT. This codes for CASSLSPHLTGMGNQPQHF.

CDR3 coding DNA: TGTGCCAGCAGTGTTGACAGGGGCGGTGATACGCAGTATTTT. Translated, it gives CASSVDRGGDTQYF. This chain links TRBV6-1 with TRBJ2-3, with 8 bases lining up with TRBD1. This CDR3 region has 14 residues. In germline, CDR1 is MNHNS, CDR2 SASEGT. V gave up 4 bases and J gave up 6 bases; unmatched junction bases: 6.

The gene calls are TRBV28 and TRBJ1-4, with D perhaps TRBD1 (6 bases). Germline assignment: CDR1 MDHEN and CDR2 SYDVKM. V was clipped by 1 base and J by 8 bases, with 14 bases between them. This CDR3 contains 15 residues. The chain's CDR3 is CASSLLTGVWEKLFF. DNA of the CDR3: TGTGCCAGCAGTTTATTGACAGGAGTTTGGGAAAAACTGTTTTTT.